The 19 T cell receptor beta chains reported below all come from one sample, sequenced in a study of post-analysis software for immune sequencing data. Unique molecular identifiers featured in each of the TCR beta cDNA libraries. TCRdb re-called the PCR reads with MiXCR, one entry per CDR3 protein. There are some 690,000 distinct CDR3 sequences in the sample; approximately 30% occur only once, and approximately 0.55% lies in the top ten. The antigens for these receptors are not known. Study-wide results and limits: A handful of TRBV segments (TRBV5-6, TRBV5-1 and TRBV20-1 among them) occurred more frequently in patients than in controls.

Sequenced input: blood. Receptors originate from a girl aged 10-17 years with multiple sclerosis.

The V gene is TRBV6-5, the J gene TRBJ1-5; D call uncertain. Trimming removed 2 bases at V and 0 bases at J, with 8 bases between. The CDR3 has 15 amino acids. Germline V gene lookup returns CDR1 MNHEY and CDR2 SVGAGI. The CDR3 protein is CASSYDGYSNQPQHF. CDR3 coding DNA: TGTGCCAGCAGTTACGACGGATATAGCAATCAGCCCCAGCATTTT.

This clonotype was counted between two and nine times. This chain uses TRBV27 with TRBJ1-1; D remains unclear. Trimming removed 8 bases from V and 1 base from J, with 14 bases in between. Germline-derived CDR1 and CDR2 are MNHEY and SMNVEV (reference sequence). The CDR3 covers 14 residues. The CDR3: CASQGLFENTEAFF. In DNA form, the CDR3 reads TGTGCCAGCCAAGGTCTTTTCGAGAACACTGAAGCTTTCTTT.

V and J are TRBV20-1 and TRBJ2-3; TRBD2 matches 7 bases. CDR3 size: 15 residues. V shed 7 bases and J 2 bases; nucleotides not matched to a gene: 12. Germline values: CDR1 DFQATT, CDR2 SNEGSKA (reference sequence). The CDR3 loop reads CSGVPRDYHTDTQYF. The CDR3 nucleotides read TGCAGTGGGGTACCCCGGGACTACCACACAGATACGCAGTATTTT.

In its sample, this clonotype was seen many times. The chain is built from TRBV7-2 and TRBJ2-7, with D perhaps TRBD1 (5 bases). The germline CDR1 and CDR2 sequences are SGHTA and FQGNSA. The CDR3 contains 13 residues. The germline V and J ends were trimmed by 4 bases and 7 bases, with 14 bases remaining between them. The CDR3 spells CASSSRVSGEQYF. As DNA, the CDR3 is TGTGCCAGCAGCTCCAGGGTCTCGGGTGAGCAGTACTTC.

The rearrangement links TRBV24-1 to TRBJ2-1; D gene ambiguous. Looked up from germline, CDR1 is KGHDR and CDR2 is SFDVKD. V was cut by 2 bases and J by 6 bases, with 10 bases left in between. The CDR3 spans 14 residues. The CDR3 DNA reads TGTGCCACCAGTGATTCGGTTATTGTCAATGAGCAGTTCTTC. Its translation is CATSDSVIVNEQFF.

The rearrangement links TRBV25-1 to TRBJ1-6; D is uncertain. CDR3 length equals 16 residues. Trimming left V 4 bases short and J 1 base short, with 11 bases between. Germline V gene data show CDR1 as MGHDK and CDR2 as SYGVNS. The CDR3 DNA sequence: TGTGCCAGCAGTGGCAGCCTTGGGTCCTATAATTCACCCCTCCACTTT. Amino acids: CASSGSLGSYNSPLHF.

This clonotype was counted between two and nine times. The chain joins TRBV29-1 to TRBJ2-3; 10 bases map to TRBD2. The CDR3 runs to 17 residues. Germline trimming cut 4 bases from V and 6 bases from J; bases unmatched to any gene: 16. CDR1 and CDR2 from the germline V gene are SQVTM and ANQGSEA. The CDR3 DNA follows: TGCAGCGTTGTCGGGTTGGCTAGCGGGAGACCGATGGATACGCAGTATTTT. Translation: CSVVGLASGRPMDTQYF.

This clonotype was picked up a small number of times. The rearrangement uses TRBV10-3 and TRBJ1-4; TRBD1 is a possible D gene (6 bases). This CDR3 is built from 15 residues. Trimming left V 6 bases short and J 0 bases short, with 11 bases between. CDR1 and CDR2 from the germline V gene are ENHRY and SYGVKD. The CDR3 protein is CAIRDTGSTNEKLFF. The CDR3 DNA reads as TGTGCCATCAGGGACACAGGGTCAACTAATGAAAAACTGTTTTTT.

V usage is TRBV5-1 and J usage is TRBJ2-3; D unresolved. Per the germline V gene, CDR1 is SGHRS and CDR2 is YFSETQ. The germline V and J ends were trimmed by 4 bases and 1 base, with 16 bases remaining between them. The CDR3 extends over 16 amino acids. CDR3 sequence: CASSPSLITRTDTQYF. CDR3 sequence (DNA): TGCGCCAGCAGCCCCAGTCTAATCACTCGCACAGATACGCAGTATTTT. The full variable domain, completed using reference TRBV5-1 and TRBJ2-3, is KAGVTQTPRYLIKTRGQQVTLSCSPISGHRSVSWYQQTPGQGLQFLFEYFSETQRNKGNFPGRFSGRQFSNSRSEMNVSTLELGDSALYLCASSPSLITRTDTQYFGPGTRLTVL.

V usage is TRBV25-1 and J usage is TRBJ1-2; 8 positions agree with TRBD1. The CDR3 totals 19 residues. CDR1 and CDR2 (germline): MGHDK, SYGVNS. V was pared by 2 bases and J by 0 bases, with 14 bases of the junction left unmatched. The CDR3 loop reads CASSERRGTGGRANYGYTF. The CDR3 nucleotides read TGTGCCAGCAGTGAACGCAGGGGGACAGGAGGCAGAGCTAACTATGGCTACACCTTC.

The CDR3 reads CASRPRVAGYQETQYF. CDR3 DNA: TGTGCCAGCAGACCAAGGGTGGCAGGCTACCAAGAGACCCAGTACTTC. The chain employs TRBV25-1 and TRBJ2-5; D not certain. The CDR3 has 16 amino acids. CDR1 and CDR2 (germline): MGHDK, SYGVNS. The germline V and J ends were trimmed by 6 bases and 0 bases, with 17 bases remaining between them.

Details on this clonotype: The CDR3 carries no conserved terminal phenylalanine or tryptophan, so it likely arises from a read error. V and J are TRBV15 and TRBJ2-3; 11 positions agree with TRBD2. J gave up 4 bases and V 0 bases, and 3 bases lay outside the gene matches. Germline lookup yields CDR1 LNHNV and CDR2 YYDKDF (reference sequence). The CDR3 sequence is 16 residues long. The CDR3, as DNA: TGTGCCACCAGCAGAGATAGCGGGGGGGGACCAGATACGCAGTATATT. Amino acid sequence: CATSRDSGGGPDTQYI.

This clonotype was seen more than once but under ten times. The chain joins TRBV13 to TRBJ2-3; 10 positions agree with TRBD1. In germline, CDR1 is PRHDT, CDR2 FYEKMQ (reference sequence). The ends lost 0 bases at V and 4 bases at J; junction bases unmatched: 1. CDR3 length: 15 amino acids. The chain's CDR3 is CASSLGGQGSDTQYF. The CDR3 DNA sequence: TGTGCCAGCAGCTTAGGGGGACAGGGGTCAGATACGCAGTATTTT.

This chain connects TRBV20-1 to TRBJ2-5, with 12 bases matching TRBD2. This CDR3 region has 14 residues. Per germline, CDR1 DFQATT and CDR2 SNEGSKA (reference sequence). Unmatched junction bases numbered 13, after V lost 6 bases and J lost 11 bases. CDR3 residues: CSAAKLAGGYVQYF. The DNA of the CDR3 is TGCAGTGCGGCAAAACTAGCGGGAGGCTACGTGCAGTACTTC.

This chain uses TRBV20-1 with TRBJ2-1; D ambiguous. Between the trimmed V and J ends, which lost 5 bases and 0 bases, there was a span of 14 bases. The CDR3 totals 15 residues. Germline loops: CDR1 DFQATT, CDR2 SNEGSKA (reference sequence). The CDR3, as DNA: TGCAGTGCTCGACTCAACCTCCCCTCCTACAATGAGCAGTTCTTC. Translation gives CSARLNLPSYNEQFF.

This clonotype was seen only a few times. This chain uses TRBV5-6 with TRBJ2-3, with 8 positions matching TRBD2. V was pared by 1 base and J by 2 bases, with 12 bases of the junction left unmatched. This CDR3 is built from 18 residues. CDR1 and CDR2 from the germline V gene are SGHDT and YYEEEE. In nucleotides, the CDR3 is TGTGCCAGCAGCTTGTCTTCGTCTACTAGCGGTTTCACAGATACGCAGTATTTT. Its protein product is CASSLSSSTSGFTDTQYF.

The V and J genes are TRBV12-3 or TRBV12-4 and TRBJ2-3; D ambiguous. The CDR3 contains 14 residues. V lost 6 bases and J 4 bases, leaving 14 bases between the germline ends. CDR3 DNA: TGTGCCAGCAGGCCCCCCGGCCGCGCAGATACGCAGTATTTT. It encodes CASRPPGRADTQYF.

This clonotype was detected a few times. The rearrangement uses TRBV29-1 and TRBJ2-5, with D perhaps matching TRBD2 (5 bases). V was cut by 4 bases and J by 4 bases, with 10 bases left in between. This CDR3 is built from 12 residues. Germline values: CDR1 SQVTM, CDR2 ANQGSEA. The CDR3, as DNA: TGCAGCGTTGCTCCTGGGAGAGAGACCCAGTACTTC. Translating it yields CSVAPGRETQYF.

This clonotype came up many times. V and J are TRBV12-3 or TRBV12-4 and TRBJ1-1; D remains ambiguous. The CDR3 has 12 residues. Trimming removed 3 bases from V and 2 bases from J, with 4 bases in between. CDR3 DNA sequence: TGTGCCAGCAGTTTCCTCAACACTGAAGCTTTCTTT. Protein sequence: CASSFLNTEAFF.